The next 9 T cell receptor beta chains were all read from a single sample in a study of CD8 T cells in ankylosing spondylitis. TCRdb used MiXCR to reprocess the 5' RACE reads, holding one entry per CDR3 protein. The table records 250,000 to 350,000 distinct CDR3 sequences, around 19% of them present only once. Sequencing input: blood, either unsorted or a sorted T cell fraction (not recorded which). These receptors all stem from a male donor with ankylosing spondylitis or in good health (not recorded which).

This chain joins TRBV28 and TRBJ2-7; D is unresolved. This CDR3 region has 14 residues. In germline, CDR1 is MDHEN, CDR2 SYDVKM. Trimming took 4 bases from V and 2 from J, leaving 12 bases between them. In nucleotides, the CDR3 is TGTGCCAGCAGTTCGTTGGATATCACCTACGAGCAGTACGTC. This gives the protein CASSSLDITYEQYV.

This clonotype appeared many times. The chain couples TRBV20-1 to TRBJ2-1; D unresolved. Germline V CDR1 and CDR2: DFQATT, SNEGSKA (reference sequence). Trimming shortened V by 3 bases and J by 6 bases, and 18 bases separated the two germline ends. The CDR3 spans 15 residues. The CDR3 DNA reads as TGCAGTGCTAGTAGGCCGGTGAGGACCCCCAATGAGCAGTTCTTC. Translating it yields CSASRPVRTPNEQFF.

The chain uses TRBV20-1 and TRBJ1-1, with 7 bases identical to TRBD1. The V segment lost 4 bases and the J segment 11 bases; nucleotides outside the gene matches: 10. Per the germline V gene, CDR1 is DFQATT and CDR2 is SNEGSKA (reference sequence). The CDR3 length is 12 residues. CDR3 nucleotide sequence: TGCAGTGCTATGACAGGGTTTATCGTTGCTTTCTTT. Its protein product is CSAMTGFIVAFF.

This chain links TRBV7-9 with TRBJ1-4; D unresolved. From germline, CDR1 is SEHNR and CDR2 FQNEAQ (reference sequence). The CDR3 totals 15 residues. V lost 5 bases, J lost 8 bases, and 18 bases lay in between. CDR3 nucleotides: TGTGCCAGCAGCCCTGCCCGTGGGAGAGGGGAAAAACTGTTTTTT. Amino acid sequence: CASSPARGRGEKLFF.

This clonotype was observed many times. The chain couples TRBV6-5 to TRBJ1-2, with D perhaps TRBD1 (6 bases). Deletions cut 6 bases from V and 4 bases from J, with 9 bases between. Germline CDR1 is MNHEY and CDR2 is SVGAGI. The CDR3 consists of 12 residues. CDR3 amino acids: CASRTGSYGYTF. The DNA for the CDR3 is TGTGCCAGCAGGACAGGCTCCTATGGCTACACCTTC.

This clonotype was observed a handful of times. The rearrangement links TRBV29-1 to TRBJ2-5, with D perhaps matching TRBD1 (5 bases). Trimming took off 0 bases at V and 7 bases at J, with 12 bases between the two ends. The CDR3 has 13 amino acids. CDR1 is SQVTM, CDR2 ANQGSEA, per germline. CDR3: CSVEDGPRGTQYF. CDR3 in DNA: TGCAGCGTTGAAGACGGGCCAAGGGGGACCCAGTACTTC.

V and J are TRBV7-6 and TRBJ2-3; D unclear. Trimming removed 5 bases at V and 0 bases at J, with 9 bases between. Germline V CDR1 and CDR2: SGHVS, FNYEAQ. This CDR3 is 14 amino acids long. DNA of the CDR3: TGTGCCAGCAGCCGTTGGACGAGCACAGATACGCAGTATTTT. It codes for CASSRWTSTDTQYF.

The gene calls are TRBV12-3 or TRBV12-4 and TRBJ2-3; the match to TRBD2 covers 9 bases. Germline trimming cut 3 bases from V and 1 base from J; bases unmatched to any gene: 2. The CDR3 consists of 15 residues. The CDR3 protein is CASSFLAGRTDTQYF. In DNA form, the CDR3 reads TGTGCCAGCAGTTTTCTAGCGGGACGCACAGATACGCAGTATTTT.

This clonotype was observed a handful of times. The V and J genes are TRBV5-6 and TRBJ2-1; weak D call: TRBD1 (6 bases). The germline CDR1 and CDR2 sequences are SGHDT and YYEEEE. The ends were cut back, 5 bases at V and 9 bases at J, with 18 bases in the middle. The CDR3 totals 14 residues. The CDR3, as DNA: TGTGCCAGCAGTCAGGGACCCCTGGACAGTGAGCAGTTCTTC. It encodes CASSQGPLDSEQFF.